This record looks at one TCR beta chain sequence and its context. This entry is derived from a study of T cell clones after liver transplantation. Looking at the study overall: TCRbeta sequencing after a pre-transplant mixed lymphocyte reaction identified graft-donor-reactive clones, later tracked in post-transplant blood.

Clones were sequenced by immunoSEQ multiplex PCR, and TCRdb holds only the in-frame ones, with some missing. Among around 97,000 clones listed, around 80% were seen once. CDR1 is LNHNV, CDR2 YYDKDF, per germline (reference sequence). V dropped 1 base and J dropped 2 bases, with 12 bases sitting between them. This CDR3 comprises 15 residues. The TCR was taken from a human patient who received a liver transplant. Some T cells here may be from the graft donor. Specimen: CD4+ T cells from blood, collected around 48 months after liver transplant. The chain couples TRBV15 to TRBJ2-7; maybe TRBD2 (6 bases). The CDR3 loop is CATSRGRAGPYEQYF. As DNA, the CDR3 is TGTGCCACCAGCAGAGGGAGGGCGGGCCCCTACGAGCAGTACTTC.